This T cell receptor beta chain was profiled in a study of cytomegalovirus exposure and HLA in healthy donors. Use of 60 Vbeta and 13 Jbeta primers characterized the PCR. Method: immunoSEQ multiplex PCR; TCRdb's copy keeps in-frame clones and lacks some. Found here are 150,000 to 200,000 clones, approximately 80% of them singletons; the top ten hold roughly 5%. CDR3 length: 19 amino acids. Trimming removed 2 bases at V and 1 base at J, with 20 bases between. CDR1 is SGHVS, CDR2 FQNEAQ, per germline. The donors gave bone marrow, and they were healthy. Sequencing was performed on PBMCs. The chain uses TRBV7-8 and TRBJ2-2; D is perhaps TRBD1 (6 bases). This receptor was identified in a man younger than 30 in good health and CMV-seronegative. CDR3: CASSLLVLPTGKNTGELFF. The CDR3 coding sequence is TGTGCCAGCAGCTTATTAGTTTTGCCCACAGGGAAGAACACCGGGGAGCTGTTTTTT.